These T cell receptor beta chains were read from a single sample in a study of blood T cell repertoires in COVID-19. Clones were sequenced by immunoSEQ multiplex PCR, and TCRdb holds only the in-frame ones, with some missing. The data contain some 350,000 clones, 85% to 90% of them singletons. The sample was PBMCs or T cells enriched from blood (not recorded which). The receptors here all came from a man in his late teens or twenties who had recovered from COVID-19. The CDR3 runs from the conserved cysteine through the conserved F or W. A D gene is named only where the DNA matches it firmly. Rows give clone size only sometimes, using once, few, many, or a class for an expanded clone.

TRBV7-9	TRBD2	.	TRBJ2-1	CASSLVGGGPRIDYNEQFF	TGTGCCAGCAGCTTAGTTGGCGGGGGGCCCCGAATCGACTACAATGAGCAGTTCTTC
TRBV5-4	TRBD1	.	TRBJ2-1	CASSLKGQGANEQFF	TGTGCCAGCAGCTTGAAGGGACAGGGGGCGAATGAGCAGTTCTTC
TRBV6-5	TRBD2	once	TRBJ2-1	CASSYVASGGASQQFF	TGTGCCAGCAGTTACGTCGCTAGCGGGGGGGCCAGTCAGCAGTTCTTC
TRBV24-1	.	.	TRBJ2-3	CATKKTGTDTQYF	TGTGCCACCAAAAAGACTGGCACAGATACGCAGTATTTT
TRBV5-4	TRBD1	.	TRBJ1-2	CASSLVQGQGAGYTF	TGTGCCAGCAGCTTGGTGCAGGGACAGGGGGCCGGCTACACCTTC
TRBV28	.	.	TRBJ2-7	CASSHQYEQYF	TGTGCCAGCAGCCACCAGTACGAGCAGTACTTC
TRBV2	.	.	TRBJ1-2	CASSERGGAGGYTF	TGTGCCAGCAGTGAAAGAGGGGGTGCTGGGGGCTACACCTTC
TRBV7-8	.	.	TRBJ2-3	CASSLTSSISPSTDTQYF	TGTGCCAGCAGCCTCACTAGCTCTATAAGTCCTAGCACAGATACGCAGTATTTT
TRBV19	TRBD1	.	TRBJ2-7	CASTASGGGEQYF	TGTGCCAGTACGGCCTCAGGGGGCGGCGAGCAGTACTTC
TRBV29-1	TRBD1	.	TRBJ1-2	CSADRQGLF	TGCAGCGCCGACAGACAGGGGCTCTTC
TRBV27	.	.	TRBJ2-1	CASSFRSSYNEQFF	TGTGCCAGCAGTTTTAGAAGCTCCTACAATGAGCAGTTCTTC
TRBV2	TRBD1	.	TRBJ1-6	CASSKASDRPLNSPLHF	TGTGCCAGCAGTAAGGCTTCGGACAGGCCGTTAAATTCACCCCTCCACTTT
TRBV6-2/TRBV6-3	TRBD2	.	TRBJ2-1	CASSYLKRESDEQFF	TGTGCCAGCAGTTACTTAAAGCGGGAGTCGGATGAGCAGTTCTTC
TRBV5-4	.	.	TRBJ2-3	CASSPSTDTQYF	TGTGCCAGCAGCCCTAGCACAGATACGCAGTATTTT
TRBV11-2	.	.	TRBJ1-1	CASSLRLDTEAFF	TGTGCCAGCAGCTTAAGATTAGACACTGAAGCTTTCTTT
TRBV6-5	.	few	TRBJ1-1	CASSPRGAGTEAFF	TGTGCCAGCAGTCCTCGGGGGGCGGGCACTGAAGCTTTCTTT
TRBV5-6	.	.	TRBJ2-2	CASSFSLNTGELFF	TGTGCCAGCAGCTTTTCATTGAACACCGGGGAGCTGTTTTTT
TRBV28	TRBD2	.	TRBJ2-7	CASSYRLANSYEQYF	TGTGCCAGCAGTTACCGACTAGCGAACTCCTACGAGCAGTACTTC
TRBV4-3	.	.	TRBJ2-2	CASSQGTPGVDNTGELFF	TGCGCCAGCAGCCAAGGTACCCCAGGGGTGGATAACACCGGGGAGCTGTTTTTT
TRBV21-1	.	few	TRBJ1-5	CASSPRPRGGDYSNQPQHF	TGTGCCAGCAGCCCCCGCCCCCGCGGCGGGGATTATAGCAATCAGCCCCAGCATTTT
TRBV6-5	TRBD2	.	TRBJ2-7	CASSYPGGYEQYF	TGTGCCAGCAGTTACCCGGGGGGGTACGAGCAGTACTTC
TRBV3-1/TRBV3-2	.	.	TRBJ1-1	CASSQVRHEAFF	TGTGCCAGCAGCCAGGTCAGACATGAAGCTTTCTTT
TRBV5-1	.	.	TRBJ1-3	CASRTQTSGNTIYF	TGCGCCAGCAGAACCCAGACTTCTGGAAACACCATATATTTT
TRBV7-9	TRBD1	.	TRBJ2-1	CASSGGQGLRGEQFF	TGTGCCAGCAGCGGAGGACAGGGGCTGCGGGGTGAGCAGTTCTTC
TRBV12-3/TRBV12-4	.	.	TRBJ2-1	CASSFNQGNEQFF	TGTGCCAGCAGTTTCAATCAGGGGAATGAGCAGTTCTTC
TRBV4-1	.	.	TRBJ2-3	CASSQGFRERITDTQYF	TGCGCCAGCAGCCAAGGTTTTCGGGAGCGGATCACAGATACGCAGTATTTT
TRBV5-4	.	.	TRBJ2-3	CASSPSTRVTDTQYF	TGTGCCAGCAGCCCATCGACTAGGGTGACAGATACGCAGTATTTT
TRBV27	.	.	TRBJ2-6	CASSLWSSGANVLTF	TGTGCCAGCAGTTTATGGAGCTCTGGGGCCAACGTCCTGACTTTC
TRBV5-1	TRBD1	few	TRBJ2-1	CASSLGGQGFYNEQFF	TGCGCCAGCAGCTTGGGAGGACAGGGTTTCTACAATGAGCAGTTCTTC
TRBV2	TRBD1	.	TRBJ1-5	CASRLPGQEVKPQHF	TGTGCCAGCAGACTACCGGGACAGGAGGTGAAGCCCCAGCATTTT
TRBV5-1	TRBD2	.	TRBJ2-2	CASSLTGTSGPGELFF	TGCGCCAGCAGCTTAACCGGGACTAGCGGACCCGGGGAGCTGTTTTTT
TRBV7-9	TRBD1	.	TRBJ1-1	CASSAGQDTEAFF	TGTGCCAGCAGCGCAGGACAGGACACTGAAGCTTTCTTT
TRBV27	TRBD1	few	TRBJ1-2	CASSLRTGNYGYTF	TGTGCCAGCAGTCTGCGGACAGGGAACTATGGCTACACCTTC
TRBV10-3	TRBD1	once	TRBJ2-7	CAIKSGGGYEQYF	TGTGCCATCAAATCAGGGGGTGGCTACGAGCAGTACTTC
TRBV29-1	TRBD1	.	TRBJ1-1	CSVGGDRGGTEAFF	TGCAGCGTTGGGGGTGACAGGGGAGGCACTGAAGCTTTCTTT
TRBV9	TRBD1	few	TRBJ1-2	CASSVGGGDGYTF	TGTGCCAGCAGCGTAGGAGGGGGCGATGGCTACACCTTC
TRBV7-6	.	.	TRBJ2-1	CASSFSELGNEQFF	TGTGCCAGCAGCTTTTCCGAACTAGGGAATGAGCAGTTCTTC
TRBV4-3	TRBD1	.	TRBJ2-7	CASSQEGGTGENEQYF	TGCGCCAGCAGCCAAGAGGGCGGGACAGGGGAAAACGAGCAGTACTTC
TRBV28	.	.	TRBJ1-2	CASSFVGRQGNYGYTF	TGTGCCAGCAGTTTCGTGGGTAGGCAGGGGAACTATGGCTACACCTTC
TRBV10-1	TRBD2	.	TRBJ2-3	CASSEWTSRRWDTQYF	TGCGCCAGCAGTGAGTGGACTAGCCGCCGTTGGGATACGCAGTATTTT
TRBV28	TRBD1	once	TRBJ1-4	CASSTHGTGVMANEKLFF	TGTGCCAGCAGTACCCACGGGACAGGGGTCATGGCGAATGAAAAACTGTTTTTT
TRBV6-2/TRBV6-3	.	.	TRBJ1-5	CASSPPVQGMSQPQHF	TGTGCCAGCAGTCCGCCGGTACAGGGAATGTCTCAGCCCCAGCATTTT
TRBV27	.	.	TRBJ1-5	CASSYENQPQHF	TGTGCCAGCAGCTATGAAAATCAGCCCCAGCATTTT
TRBV24-1	.	.	TRBJ1-2	CATSAGSRGGYTF	TGTGCCACCAGTGCCGGATCCCGAGGTGGCTACACCTTC
TRBV27	TRBD2	.	TRBJ2-1	CASSSGSGRVEQFF	TGTGCCAGCAGTTCGGGTAGCGGGAGGGTTGAGCAGTTCTTC